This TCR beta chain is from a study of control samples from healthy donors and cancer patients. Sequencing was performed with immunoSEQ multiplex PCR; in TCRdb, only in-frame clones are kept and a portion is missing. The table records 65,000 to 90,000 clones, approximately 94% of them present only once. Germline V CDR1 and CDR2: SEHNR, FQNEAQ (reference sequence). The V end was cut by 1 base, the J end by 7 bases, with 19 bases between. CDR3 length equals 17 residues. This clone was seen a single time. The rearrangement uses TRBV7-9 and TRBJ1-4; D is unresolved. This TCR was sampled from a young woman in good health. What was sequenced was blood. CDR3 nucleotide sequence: TGTGCCAGCAGCTTAGGTATATTCCGGGAAGGTGGTGAAAAACTGTTTTTT. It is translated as CASSLGIFREGGEKLFF. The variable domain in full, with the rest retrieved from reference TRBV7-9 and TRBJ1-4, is DTGVSQNPRHKITKRGQNVTFRCDPISEHNRLYWYRQTLGQGPEFLTYFQNEAQLEKSRLLSDRFSAERPKGSFSTLEIQRTEQGDSAMYLCASSLGIFREGGEKLFFGSGTQLSVL.